This T cell receptor (beta chain) was sequenced in a study of shared clonotypes between healthy human individuals. The V and J ends lost 1 base and 2 bases, in that order; junction bases with no gene match: 3. Per the germline V gene, CDR1 is SGHRS and CDR2 is YFSETQ. This CDR3 has 14 amino acids. Sequencing used immunoSEQ multiplex PCR; TCRdb keeps in-frame clones, though not all of them. The table records approximately 1,500,000 clones, 95% to 99% of them present only once. The TCR comes from a man aged 25 to 40 in good health. J is TRBJ2-7 and V is TRBV5-1, with 7 positions matching TRBD2. The source material was naive CD4+ T cells sorted from blood. Subset: CD45RA+ positively selected. In DNA form, the CDR3 reads TGCGCCAGCAGCTTGACGGCGGGAGCCTACGAGCAGTACTTC. It codes for CASSLTAGAYEQYF.